The 20 T cell receptor beta chains below all came from one sample that was sequenced in a study of cytotoxic CD8 clonotypes in ibrutinib-treated CLL. Clones were read by immunoSEQ multiplex PCR, and TCRdb kept only the in-frame ones, dropping some. Among roughly 160,000 clones listed, about four fifths were seen once. Sequencing was performed on PBMCs, taken after 24 months of ibrutinib treatment. The receptors were sampled from a human donor with chronic lymphocytic leukemia.

CDR3 in DNA: TGTGCCAGCAGTTACTCGTGGCAGAACTACGAGCAGTACTTC. It encodes CASSYSWQNYEQYF. The V and J genes are TRBV6-6 and TRBJ2-7; D is uncertain. V gave up 0 bases and J gave up 3 bases, with 9 bases separating them. This CDR3 spans 14 amino acids. Per the germline V gene, CDR1 is MNHNY and CDR2 is SVGAGI (reference sequence).

The rearrangement joins TRBV5-4 to TRBJ1-4; D gene unclear. Germline V gene sequence: CDR1 SGHNT, CDR2 YYREEE (reference sequence). The V and J ends lost 5 bases and 8 bases respectively, with 13 bases between them. The CDR3 totals 13 residues. In DNA, the CDR3 is TGTGCCAGCAGTATGGGTCGGCGGGAAAAACTGTTTTTT. This codes for CASSMGRREKLFF.

The rearrangement uses TRBV6-1 and TRBJ1-5; D gene uncertain. The CDR3 length is 14 residues. Trimming cost V 6 bases and J 3 bases, with 12 bases left between them. In germline, CDR1 is MNHNS, CDR2 SASEGT. In nucleotides, the CDR3 is TGTGCCAGCAGGTCGGGCAGCAACAATCAGCCCCAGCATTTT. Amino acids: CASRSGSNNQPQHF.

V and J are TRBV27 and TRBJ2-7; D gene ambiguous. Germline CDR1 is MNHEY and CDR2 is SMNVEV (reference sequence). This CDR3 is built from 13 residues. Between the trimmed V and J ends, which lost 6 bases and 1 base, there was a span of 10 bases. CDR3 nucleotide sequence: TGTGCCAGCAGGACCTTAGGATCCTACGAGCAGTACTTC. Translated: CASRTLGSYEQYF.

This sequence joins TRBV18 and TRBJ1-1; 10 nucleotides match TRBD1. This CDR3 has 15 amino acids. V was clipped by 3 bases and J by 4 bases; unmatched bases: 5. CDR1 and CDR2 from the germline V gene are KGHSH and LQKENI. The CDR3 loop reads CASSPRTGGSTEAFF. The CDR3 DNA sequence: TGTGCCAGCTCACCCCGGACAGGGGGTAGCACTGAAGCTTTCTTT.

V is TRBV6-5 and J is TRBJ2-3, with 7 bases matching TRBD1. This CDR3 region has 11 residues. J lost 12 bases, V lost 6 bases, and 6 bases had no gene match. The germline V gene has CDR1 MNHEY and CDR2 SVGAGI. CDR3: CASRMTGLQYF. CDR3 coding DNA: TGTGCCAGCAGGATGACAGGGTTACAGTATTTT.

The chain has TRBV7-6 and TRBJ1-1; D remains unclear. Looked up from germline, CDR1 is SGHVS and CDR2 is FNYEAQ. The CDR3 spans 15 residues. V lost 5 bases, J lost 1 base, and 14 bases lay in between. The CDR3 DNA sequence: TGTGCCAGCAGCCCCCTGGGAGGGCGGAACACTGAAGCTTTCTTT. Protein sequence: CASSPLGGRNTEAFF.

CDR3 protein: CASSPSGGSSPLHF. In DNA, the CDR3 is TGTGCCAGCAGCCCGTCAGGGGGCAGTTCACCCCTCCACTTT. The chain links TRBV6-5 to TRBJ1-6; 8 positions match TRBD1. CDR1 and CDR2 from the germline V gene are MNHEY and SVGAGI. The CDR3 is 14 residues long. With V trimmed by 6 bases and J by 9 bases, 7 bases remained unmatched.

This clone was found a few times. The chain links TRBV7-2 to TRBJ1-3, with D unresolved. The ends were cut back, 3 bases at V and 4 bases at J, with 7 bases in the middle. Looked up from germline, CDR1 is SGHTA and CDR2 is FQGNSA. The CDR3 totals 13 residues. In nucleotides, the CDR3 is TGTGCCAGCAGCTTGTTCGGGGGAAACACCATATATTTT. Its protein product is CASSLFGGNTIYF.

The chain recombines TRBV25-1 with TRBJ2-1; 10 bases map to TRBD2. Germline CDR1 reads MGHDK; CDR2 reads SYGVNS. This CDR3 has 15 residues. The ends lost 1 base at V and 9 bases at J; junction bases unmatched: 6. The CDR3 DNA sequence: TGTGCCAGCAGTGAATGGGCTAGCGGGAGTAGTGAGCAGTTCTTC. The encoded protein is CASSEWASGSSEQFF.

This clone came up a few times. The chain has TRBV5-6 and TRBJ1-5; tentative D call: TRBD1 (6 bases). This CDR3 comprises 17 residues. Germline-derived CDR1 and CDR2 are SGHDT and YYEEEE. Trimming shortened V by 0 bases and J by 2 bases, and 15 bases separated the two germline ends. The CDR3 DNA sequence: TGTGCCAGCAGCTTGGTTCGGGCAGGGGTGGGCAATCAGCCCCAGCATTTT. This translates into CASSLVRAGVGNQPQHF.

J is TRBJ2-7 and V is TRBV5-1, with TRBD2 matching 7 bases. CDR1 is SGHRS and CDR2 is YFSETQ in the germline V gene. The CDR3 extends over 15 amino acids. The ends lost 2 bases at V and 3 bases at J; junction bases unmatched: 8. The CDR3 here is CASSLRPSGLYEQYF. CDR3 bases: TGCGCCAGCAGCTTACGCCCTAGCGGCCTCTACGAGCAGTACTTC.

The chain carries TRBV4-1 and TRBJ2-7, with 14 bases identical to TRBD2. CDR3 length: 16 residues. Germline CDR1 and CDR2: MGHRA and YSYEKL. Losses at the gene ends were 4 bases for V and 5 bases for J; bases not matched to a gene: 7. The CDR3 protein is CASSPGGTSGRNEQYF. In DNA form, the CDR3 reads TGCGCCAGCAGCCCTGGTGGGACTAGCGGGAGAAACGAGCAGTACTTC.

This clone showed up just once. V and J are TRBV5-1 and TRBJ1-6, with a tentative D call TRBD1 (5 bases). Germline values: CDR1 SGHRS, CDR2 YFSETQ. Trimming took 0 bases from V and 6 from J, leaving 10 bases between them. CDR3 size: 15 residues. CDR3 loop: CASSLDRGFNSPLHF. The CDR3 bases are TGCGCCAGCAGCTTGGATCGGGGCTTTAATTCACCCCTCCACTTT.

The CDR3 DNA is TGTGCCAGCACCACGGGGGGGTTCGTTAACTATGGCTACACCTTC. This sequence encodes CASTTGGFVNYGYTF. The V and J genes are TRBV28 and TRBJ1-2; the D gene is possibly TRBD1 (5 bases). The CDR3 is made up of 15 amino acids. The germline V and J ends were trimmed by 7 bases and 1 base, with 16 bases remaining between them. Per germline, CDR1 MDHEN and CDR2 SYDVKM.

The rearrangement links TRBV29-1 to TRBJ1-2; possibly TRBD1 for D (5 bases). V lost 7 bases and J 3 bases, leaving 12 bases between the germline ends. This CDR3 spans 12 amino acids. The germline V gene encodes CDR1 SQVTM and CDR2 ANQGSEA. CDR3 sequence reads: CSGRDRYYGYTF. In DNA form, the CDR3 reads TGCAGCGGTCGGGACCGATACTATGGCTACACCTTC.

The chain joins TRBV7-2 to TRBJ1-1, with D perhaps matching TRBD1 (6 bases). The CDR3 is 12 amino acids. Trimming cost V 7 bases and J 5 bases, with 11 bases left between them. Per the germline V gene, CDR1 is SGHTA and CDR2 is FQGNSA. CDR3 nucleotide sequence: TGTGCCAGCACAGGGGAATGGACTGAAGCTTTCTTT. This translates into CASTGEWTEAFF.

This sequence joins TRBV2 and TRBJ2-7; 9 bases are a match to TRBD2. There are 13 residues in the CDR3. Germline V lookup: CDR1 SNHLY, CDR2 FYNNEI. The V segment lost 8 bases and the J segment 4 bases; nucleotides outside the gene matches: 6. In nucleotides, the CDR3 is TGTGCCAGCCTACCAGCGGGAGGTTACGAGCAGTACTTC. This gives the protein CASLPAGGYEQYF.

V usage is TRBV6-5 and J usage is TRBJ2-1; a weak D match, TRBD2 (6 bases). CDR1 and CDR2 (germline): MNHEY, SVGAGI. This CDR3 has 14 residues. Trimming removed 6 bases at V and 8 bases at J, with 17 bases between. Written as DNA, the CDR3 is TGTGCCAGCAGGGCGACTAGGACCAGGGATGAGCAGTTCTTC. Its protein product is CASRATRTRDEQFF.

The V gene is TRBV5-1, the J gene TRBJ2-1; a weak D match, TRBD1 (7 bases). This CDR3 is built from 15 residues. The V end was cut by 4 bases, the J end by 12 bases, with 23 bases between. CDR1 is SGHRS and CDR2 is YFSETQ in the germline V gene. DNA of the CDR3: TGCGCCAGCAGCCCCGGTGGAGGGGGCGAGGTAGGGCAGTTCTTC. This translates into CASSPGGGGEVGQFF.